This TCR beta chain is from a study of beta chain features in type 1 diabetes (dated 2018 in TCRdb). At the level of the whole study: Patients and healthy donors did not differ in mean age, gender distribution, total cell number or subset yield. A total of 100 million to 140 million sorted cells were examined across all samples, and the number of cells per subset was strongly correlated with RNA yield. The study compared the TCRB repertoires of sorted circulating CD4+ T cell subsets in recently diagnosed type 1 diabetes patients with those in matched healthy donors. Regulatory and stem cell-like memory subsets were obtained from only 8 patients and about eight healthy donors, while naive and central memory subsets were obtained from all 30 or so donors. What the authors observed across the whole study: Naive, central memory and regulatory TCRB repertoires appeared more similar among patients than among healthy donors. Type 1 diabetes patients showed a moderate but significant shortening of TCRB CDR3 length in all four CD4+ subsets. Only small numbers of individuals were included in the HLA sub-analyses, which left unresolved whether HLA type had any influence on TCRB rearrangement. Because cDNA was sequenced instead of genomic DNA, activated cells with high expression could be over-represented, although the groups did not differ in activation or CD3 levels. PCR may preferentially amplify shorter templates, but because patient and control samples were amplified and corrected together, any resulting skew would affect both groups equally. At VDJ recombination sites, type 1 diabetes patients had fewer insertions and more deleted nucleotides, which implies abnormalities in thymic rearrangement.

This clone was observed a handful of times. It lacks a known antigen. No base-level quality is on record; no much larger clone is a single base apart. Each donor gave one peripheral blood draw, averaging approximately 120 mL, which was collected into heparinised tubes. A BD FACSAria II and a panel including CD45RO, CCR7, CD25, CD127, CD95 and CD27 were used to sort naive, central memory, regulatory and stem cell-like memory CD4+ T cells. A purity above 98% was achieved for all sorted populations. PBMCs were isolated immediately by Lymphoprep density gradient centrifugation and stained directly without culture. So that batch effects would be minimized, each experiment stained and sorted samples in pairs, pairing one healthy donor with one patient. The entire isolated RNA was reverse transcribed using the High Capacity cDNA Reverse Transcription Kit, and thus expressed TCRB transcripts were sequenced. Deep immunoSEQ sequencing was applied to naive, central memory and regulatory T cell samples, giving an average of around 3.8 million total reads per sample. After sorted cells were lysed in RLT buffer, RNA was extracted with DNase-treated RNeasy Micro or Mini kits, with the choice depending on cell number. Each cell subset was processed on its own to prevent cross-contamination, while patient and healthy donor samples were processed together. Using the immunoSEQ multiplex PCR, TCRB sequences were amplified from cDNA into 87-bp fragments spanning the CDR3 region. Sequencing of the amplicons was done on the Illumina HiSeq platform. The authors' analysis ran thus. PCR bias was computationally corrected using synthetic template baselines, reads within Hamming distance 2 were collapsed, and singletons that could not be merged were discarded. By aligning reads against IMGT, V, D and J genes, CDR3 length, and insertions or deletions at six rearrangement sites were assigned. Clonotype counts were normalized to sorted cell number within each subset before computing true diversity and Gini coefficients with the tcR R package. Repertoire sharing was quantified using the overlap coefficient calculated on TCRB nucleotide sequences. Imported from immuneACCESS, the table was reduced by TCRdb to in-frame sequences with V and J called. These copies leave out some clones; in studies compared against another copy, an unresolved V gene accounts for under half, and the cause of the remainder is not known. V and J calls and clone size are copied from that table; D and trimming were computed from the DNA. This sample holds around 130,000 clones; about 10% were observed only once. The top ten clonotypes cover around 0.7% of the sample.

The sequencing input was central memory CD4+ T cells from blood. The sequence was obtained from a man in his thirties or forties with type 1 diabetes.

The CDR3 protein sequence reads: CASTSVAAPYNEQFF. The nucleotide sequence is TGTGCCAGCACCTCGGTAGCGGCCCCCTACAATGAGCAGTTCTTC. This chain is built from TRBV7-2 and TRBJ2-1; the D segment could be TRBD2, given 6 matching bases. The germline V gene provides CDR1 SGHTA and CDR2 FQGNSA. The CDR3 spans 15 residues, from the cysteine through the phenylalanine. The DNA shown is the 45-base CDR3, in frame from base 1. V and J lose 7 bases and 2 bases, and a span of 15 bases separates them.